This record looks at one TCR beta chain sequence and its context. The antigen is undetermined. The donors were part of the validation cohort, which consisted of more than 90 subjects and was separate from the first cohort of 600 to 850 subjects. The CDR3 length is 14 residues. CDR1 and CDR2 from the germline V gene are SGHDT and YYEEEE. The V and J ends lost 4 bases and 7 bases respectively, with 17 bases between them. The data are from a study of cytomegalovirus exposure and HLA in healthy donors. Study-level background: The roughly 130 validation repertoires, a later analysis reported, used the same platform as the 550 to 700 repertoires from the first cohort.

Only in-frame clones appear in the TCRdb table, and some are missing; sequencing was by immunoSEQ multiplex PCR. Of fewer than 100,000 clones listed, just over 90% were seen once; the top ten hold about 1.9%. Study-level points and caveats: Overall, around 150 TCR beta chains were annotated as cytomegalovirus-associated. First-cohort TCR clusters tended to co-occur in the approximately 110 validation repertoires, a later analysis found.

The receptor was isolated from a man aged 30 to 45 in good health and CMV-seronegative. The specimen sequenced was PBMCs. The chain recombines TRBV5-6 with TRBJ2-5; D might be TRBD2 (6 bases). In DNA form, the CDR3 reads TGTGCCAGCAGCGAGAGGGACTCCTCGGGGACCCAGTACTTC. Encoded protein: CASSERDSSGTQYF.